Shown below are 28 T cell receptor beta chains from a single sample sequenced in a study of T-cell reconstitution after alpha-beta-depleted transplantation in children. Unique molecular identifiers were built into the TCRbeta library. TCRdb ran MiXCR on the PCR reads and lists one entry per CDR3 protein. The sample yields around 450,000 distinct CDR3 sequences, approximately 41% seen once. The sample in question was PBMCs, obtained before TCRalphabeta/CD19-depleted stem cell transplant. The receptors here all came from a girl aged 2 to 9 with aplastic anemia, due to receive a stem cell transplant.

This rearrangement joins TRBV7-2 to TRBJ1-2; D is undetermined. V lost 2 bases and J 3 bases, leaving 7 bases between the germline ends. The germline V gene has CDR1 SGHTA and CDR2 FQGNSA. This CDR3 is 13 amino acids long. For the CDR3, the DNA is TGTGCCAGCAGCTTAAGGGTGGACTATGGCTACACCTTC. Amino acid sequence: CASSLRVDYGYTF.

This clonotype was seen a few times. This chain links TRBV4-2 with TRBJ2-7; D might be TRBD2 (5 bases). Germline CDR1 and CDR2: LGHNA and YNFKEQ. The CDR3 sequence is 17 residues long. The V and J ends lost 0 bases and 7 bases respectively, with 22 bases between them. CDR3 DNA sequence: TGTGCCAGCAGCCAAGATAACCGCGGGCTTAGCTGGGTTGAGCAGTACTTC. Its protein is CASSQDNRGLSWVEQYF.

The chain employs TRBV7-2 and TRBJ1-2, with D possibly being TRBD1 (6 bases). V was cut by 5 bases and J by 9 bases, with 25 bases left in between. Germline-derived CDR1 and CDR2 are SGHTA and FQGNSA. The CDR3 contains 16 residues. CDR3 residues: CASSPILDRIDSRYTF. DNA for the CDR3: TGTGCCAGCAGCCCCATCCTCGACAGGATAGATTCACGCTACACCTTC.

The CDR3 coding sequence is TGCAGTGCTAGTCACTACGCTAATGAAGCTTTCTTT. Residues: CSASHYANEAFF. V gene TRBV20-1 combines with J gene TRBJ1-1; D unclear. Germline CDR1 reads DFQATT; CDR2 reads SNEGSKA (reference sequence). Trimming cost V 3 bases and J 7 bases, with 12 bases left between them. The CDR3 has 12 amino acids.

This clonotype was detected a few times. The rearrangement links TRBV3-1 to TRBJ2-1, with 7 bases identical to TRBD2. V was pared by 4 bases and J by 7 bases, with 7 bases of the junction left unmatched. Germline assignment: CDR1 LGHDT and CDR2 YNNKEL (reference sequence). The CDR3 is made up of 14 amino acids. The CDR3 DNA follows: TGTGCCAGCAGCCGGTTCACCGGGGGGAATGAGCAGTTCTTC. Protein product: CASSRFTGGNEQFF.

This clonotype has just one count. The rearrangement links TRBV20-1 to TRBJ2-7; the D call may be TRBD1 or TRBD2 (5 bases each). Trimming left V 6 bases short and J 3 bases short, with 18 bases between. The CDR3 is 14 amino acids. Germline CDR1 DFQATT, CDR2 SNEGSKA (reference sequence). The DNA of the CDR3 is TGCAGTGCCCCCATAGGGACCCCCGACTACGAGCAGTACTTC. Translated, it gives CSAPIGTPDYEQYF.

This clonotype was observed at least ten times. The chain links TRBV6-6 to TRBJ1-2, with 7 nucleotides matching TRBD1. This CDR3 is 13 amino acids long. V lost 5 bases and J lost 4; bases outside the gene matches: 4. Germline CDR1 is MNHNY and CDR2 is SVGAGI (reference sequence). The CDR3 DNA reads as TGTGCCAGCAGTCGGGAGGGGGCCTATGGCTACACCTTC. Translation gives CASSREGAYGYTF.

The chain carries TRBV4-1 and TRBJ2-7; 9 bases match TRBD2. There are 15 residues in the CDR3. The V segment lost 2 bases and the J segment 7 bases; nucleotides outside the gene matches: 9. Germline loops: CDR1 MGHRA, CDR2 YSYEKL. Written as DNA, the CDR3 is TGCGCCAGCAGCCAAACTCGCGGGGGGGCATGGGAGCAGTACTTC. Protein product: CASSQTRGGAWEQYF.

V and J are TRBV9 and TRBJ2-5; TRBD2 aligns across 9 bases. Trimming cost V 5 bases and J 4 bases; bases outside gene matches: 9. The CDR3 sequence is 15 residues long. Germline values: CDR1 SGDLS, CDR2 YYNGEE. CDR3 sequence (DNA): TGTGCCAGCAGTGTGAGCGGGAGGTCGGCAGAGACCCAGTACTTC. Translation gives CASSVSGRSAETQYF.

This clonotype was counted only a few times. This chain joins TRBV19 and TRBJ1-1; D might be TRBD1 (6 bases). The germline V gene has CDR1 LNHDA and CDR2 SQIVND (reference sequence). The CDR3 is 13 amino acids. V lost 3 bases and J lost 3, with 8 bases in between. The CDR3 nucleotides read TGTGCCAGTAGTATCGGGGGCTACACTGAAGCTTTCTTT. This codes for CASSIGGYTEAFF. Looking up the rest from reference TRBV19 and TRBJ1-1 gives the full variable domain: DGGITQSPKYLFRKEGQNVTLSCEQNLNHDAMYWYRQDPGQGLRLIYYSQIVNDFQKGDIAEGYSVSREKKESFPLTVTSAQKNPTAFYLCASSIGGYTEAFFGQGTRLTVV.

Of note for this clonotype: This may be a read error, as it is one base from a much larger clone. The chain uses TRBV7-2 and TRBJ2-5, with D hard to call. In germline, CDR1 is SGHTA, CDR2 FQGNSA. The CDR3 runs 13 residues. CDR3 loop: CASSLLLQETQNF. The CDR3 DNA reads TGTGCCAGCAGCTTACTACTCCAAGAGACCCAGAACTTC.

The CDR3 DNA sequence: TGTGCCAGCAGGGCTTATCCGTACGAGCAGTACTTC. It encodes CASRAYPYEQYF. This rearrangement joins TRBV12-3 or TRBV12-4 to TRBJ2-7; D remains ambiguous. Trimming pared 6 bases from V and 4 bases from J, leaving 10 bases between. The CDR3 has 12 amino acids.

The V and J genes are TRBV20-1 and TRBJ1-2, with D uncertain. The CDR3 is 13 amino acids. Trimming left V 4 bases short and J 2 bases short, with 11 bases between. The V gene's germline CDR1 is DFQATT and CDR2 SNEGSKA (reference sequence). CDR3 loop: CSAISRVNYGYTF. The CDR3 coding sequence is TGCAGTGCTATTTCAAGGGTGAACTATGGCTACACCTTC.

Comment on this clonotype: A read error may account for a junction end that differs from germline. V usage is TRBV24-1 and J usage is TRBJ2-5; D is unresolved. Germline lookup yields CDR1 KGHDR and CDR2 SFDVKD. The CDR3 spans 12 residues. The CDR3 here is CATSDLGESQYF. CDR3 sequence (DNA): TGTGCCACCAGTGATTTAGGAGAGTCCCAGTACTTC.

Details on this clonotype: A much bigger clone sits one base away, suggesting this may be a read error. The J gene is TRBJ2-7, the V gene TRBV15, with D unresolved. The germline gives CDR1 LNHNV, CDR2 YYDKDF (reference sequence). This CDR3 spans 15 amino acids. CDR3 coding DNA: TGTGCCTCCAGCAGAGACTTTGTGCTCATAGCCGAGCAGTACTTC. It encodes CASSRDFVLIAEQYF.

This clonotype was counted between two and nine times. This chain uses TRBV20-1 with TRBJ2-1; 11 nucleotides line up with TRBD2. Germline assignment: CDR1 DFQATT and CDR2 SNEGSKA (reference sequence). The CDR3 length is 16 residues. J gave up 0 bases and V 8 bases, and 9 bases lay outside the gene matches. The CDR3 protein is CSSARLAGFSYNEQFF. For the CDR3, the DNA is TGCAGTTCCGCTCGACTAGCGGGGTTCTCCTACAATGAGCAGTTCTTC.

Comment on this clonotype: One end of the junction fails to match germline, which may point to a read error. J is TRBJ2-2 and V is TRBV20-1; D is perhaps TRBD1 (6 bases). CDR1 and CDR2 from the germline V gene are DFQATT and SNEGSKA (reference sequence). The CDR3 covers 15 residues. The CDR3 nucleotides read TGCAGTGCTAGAGATTATCAGGGGTTCACCTGGGAGCTGTTTTTT. Translated, it gives CSARDYQGFTWELFF.

The chain uses TRBV3-1 and TRBJ2-3; D unclear. Trimming cost V 1 base and J 5 bases, with 19 bases left between them. This CDR3 spans 17 amino acids. Per the germline V gene, CDR1 is LGHDT and CDR2 is YNNKEL (reference sequence). The CDR3 region is CASSQGAKAKREDTQYF. In DNA, the CDR3 is TGTGCCAGCAGCCAAGGGGCGAAGGCTAAGCGTGAAGATACGCAGTATTTT.

This clonotype was detected a few times. The V gene is TRBV6-1, the J gene TRBJ1-1; D ambiguous. This CDR3 region has 14 residues. Germline assignment: CDR1 MNHNS and CDR2 SASEGT. With 1 base removed from V and 1 base from J, the gap between germline ends came to 7 bases. This CDR3 is CASSEGWGNTEAFF. In nucleotides, the CDR3 is TGTGCCAGCAGTGAAGGGTGGGGGAACACTGAAGCTTTCTTT.

The rearrangement links TRBV7-2 to TRBJ2-5; perhaps TRBD1 as D (6 bases). Trimming removed 5 bases at V and 4 bases at J, with 14 bases between. CDR1 is SGHTA, CDR2 FQGNSA, per germline. This CDR3 is 14 amino acids long. The CDR3 region has the DNA TGTGCCAGCAGCCAGACAGGCACCTCAGAGACCCAGTACTTC. It encodes CASSQTGTSETQYF.

In its sample, this clonotype was seen many times. The chain has TRBV25-1 and TRBJ2-4; 7 bases fit TRBD2. There are 15 residues in the CDR3. Trimming at V came to 5 bases and at J to 7 bases, leaving 11 bases not matched to a gene. Looked up from germline, CDR1 is MGHDK and CDR2 is SYGVNS. DNA of the CDR3: TGTGCCAGCAGTTTGTCCGGGACCGGGGGGAACATTCAGTACTTC. Translation: CASSLSGTGGNIQYF.

The chain is built from TRBV28 and TRBJ2-3; tentative D call: TRBD1 (6 bases). CDR1 is MDHEN and CDR2 is SYDVKM in the germline V gene. V gave up 6 bases and J gave up 5 bases, with 12 bases separating them. The CDR3 has 13 amino acids. The chain's CDR3 is CASRRGSQDTQYF. The CDR3 DNA follows: TGTGCCAGCAGGAGGGGGTCACAAGATACGCAGTATTTT. Drawing the rest from reference TRBV28 and TRBJ2-3, the complete variable domain is DVKVTQSSRYLVKRTGEKVFLECVQDMDHENMFWYRQDPGLGLRLIYFSYDVKMKEKGDIPEGYSVSREKKERFSLILESASTNQTSMYLCASRRGSQDTQYFGPGTRLTVL.

V gene TRBV4-1 combines with J gene TRBJ2-7, with 10 nucleotides matching TRBD1. J gave up 2 bases and V 1 base, and 8 bases lay outside the gene matches. CDR3 size: 17 residues. Germline assignment: CDR1 MGHRA and CDR2 YSYEKL. The CDR3 here is CASSQGPPGQGTYEQYF. CDR3 DNA: TGCGCCAGCAGCCAAGGGCCCCCGGGACAGGGGACCTACGAGCAGTACTTC.

This clonotype has a count of ten or more. The chain recombines TRBV10-3 with TRBJ1-1; D is undetermined. The CDR3 extends over 13 amino acids. With 0 bases removed from V and 10 bases from J, the gap between germline ends came to 12 bases. Germline V gene sequence: CDR1 ENHRY, CDR2 SYGVKD. The CDR3 DNA sequence: TGTGCCATCAGTGAGTCGATTACACTGCGAGCTTTCTTT. Encoded protein: CAISESITLRAFF.

The chain joins TRBV5-1 to TRBJ2-1, with 8 bases matching TRBD2. The J segment lost 4 bases and the V segment lost 7 bases, leaving 16 bases of the junction unmatched. The CDR3 consists of 17 residues. CDR1 is SGHRS and CDR2 is YFSETQ in the germline V gene. The CDR3 DNA follows: TGCGCCAGCGCTCCTCTTGGCGGGACTAGTGCGTACAATGAGCAGTTCTTC. Its translation is CASAPLGGTSAYNEQFF. Together with reference TRBV5-1 and TRBJ2-1, the CDR3 gives the full variable domain: KAGVTQTPRYLIKTRGQQVTLSCSPISGHRSVSWYQQTPGQGLQFLFEYFSETQRNKGNFPGRFSGRQFSNSRSEMNVSTLELGDSALYLCASAPLGGTSAYNEQFFGPGTRLTVL.

The chain couples TRBV12-3 or TRBV12-4 to TRBJ2-6; the match to TRBD1 covers 10 bases. The CDR3 extends over 19 amino acids. V shed 11 bases and J 3 bases; nucleotides not matched to a gene: 19. The CDR3 DNA is TGTGCCTGCTGTTCACTAATCGGGACAGGGGAAGGTGGGGCCAACGTCCTGACTTTC. Translated: CACCSLIGTGEGGANVLTF.

This clonotype has a handful of counts. This chain uses TRBV30 with TRBJ1-2; D may be TRBD1 (5 bases). Germline loops: CDR1 GTSNPN, CDR2 SVGIG (reference sequence). V was trimmed by 2 bases and J by 6 bases, leaving 13 bases between them. The CDR3 consists of 13 residues. The CDR3 reads CAWSRSGRDGYTF. Here the CDR3 DNA reads TGTGCCTGGAGTCGGTCAGGGAGAGATGGCTACACCTTC.

The J gene is TRBJ2-1, the V gene TRBV20-1; 13 bases agree with TRBD2. The CDR3 length is 15 residues. Germline lookup yields CDR1 DFQATT and CDR2 SNEGSKA (reference sequence). V shed 3 bases, J shed 7 bases, and the junction held 6 bases outside the gene matches. Written as DNA, the CDR3 is TGCAGTGCTAGGTCCGGGACTAGCGGGATTAATGAGCAGTTCTTC. Translation: CSARSGTSGINEQFF.